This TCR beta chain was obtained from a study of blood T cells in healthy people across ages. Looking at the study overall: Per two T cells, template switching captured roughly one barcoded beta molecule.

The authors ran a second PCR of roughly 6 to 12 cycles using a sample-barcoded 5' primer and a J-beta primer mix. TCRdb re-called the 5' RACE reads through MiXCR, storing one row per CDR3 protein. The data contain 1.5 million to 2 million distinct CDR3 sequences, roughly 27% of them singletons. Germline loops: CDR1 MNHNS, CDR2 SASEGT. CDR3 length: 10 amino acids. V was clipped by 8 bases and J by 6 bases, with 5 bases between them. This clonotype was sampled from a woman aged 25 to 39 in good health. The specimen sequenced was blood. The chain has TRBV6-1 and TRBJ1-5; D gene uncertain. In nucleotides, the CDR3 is TGTGCCAGCCCCCTTCAGCCCCAGCATTTT. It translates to CASPLQPQHF.